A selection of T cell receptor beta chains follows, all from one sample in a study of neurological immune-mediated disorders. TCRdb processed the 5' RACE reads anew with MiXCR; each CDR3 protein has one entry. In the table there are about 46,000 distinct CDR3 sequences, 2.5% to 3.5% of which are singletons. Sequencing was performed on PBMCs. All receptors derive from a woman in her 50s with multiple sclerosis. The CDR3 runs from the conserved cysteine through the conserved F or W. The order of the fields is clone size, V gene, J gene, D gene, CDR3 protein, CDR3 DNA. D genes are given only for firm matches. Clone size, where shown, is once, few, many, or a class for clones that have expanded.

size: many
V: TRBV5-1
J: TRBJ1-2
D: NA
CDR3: CASSLDVSSANYGYTF
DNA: TGCGCCAGCAGCTTGGACGTCAGCTCAGCTAACTATGGCTACACCTTC

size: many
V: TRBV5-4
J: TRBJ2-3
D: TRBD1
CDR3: CASSRQGSYTDTQYF
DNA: TGTGCCAGCAGCAGACAGGGAAGTTACACAGATACGCAGTATTTT

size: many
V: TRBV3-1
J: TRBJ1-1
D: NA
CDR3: CASSQEAATGFFTEAFF
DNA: TGTGCCAGCAGCCAAGAGGCCGCTACAGGGTTTTTCACTGAAGCTTTCTTT

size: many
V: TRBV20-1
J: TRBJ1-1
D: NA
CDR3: CSARDYRGFTEAFF
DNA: TGCAGTGCTAGAGATTATCGGGGGTTCACTGAAGCTTTCTTT

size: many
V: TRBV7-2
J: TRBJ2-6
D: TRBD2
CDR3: CASSIRGTSGGVGSGANVLTF
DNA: TGTGCCAGCAGCATAAGAGGGACTAGCGGGGGGGTCGGCTCTGGGGCCAACGTCCTGACTTTC

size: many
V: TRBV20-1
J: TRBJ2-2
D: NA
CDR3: CSARDRTGELFF
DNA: TGCAGTGCTAGAGACCGTACCGGGGAGCTGTTTTTT

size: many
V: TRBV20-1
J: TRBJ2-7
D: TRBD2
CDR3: CSAKALAGGPYEQYF
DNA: TGCAGTGCTAAAGCCCTAGCGGGAGGGCCTTACGAGCAGTACTTC

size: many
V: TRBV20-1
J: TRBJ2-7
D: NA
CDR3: CSAPDRNYEQYF
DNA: TGCAGTGCTCCCGACAGGAACTACGAGCAGTACTTC

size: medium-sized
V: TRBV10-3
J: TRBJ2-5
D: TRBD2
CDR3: CAIAETSGGQTQYF
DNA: TGTGCCATCGCTGAGACTAGCGGGGGGCAGACCCAGTACTTC

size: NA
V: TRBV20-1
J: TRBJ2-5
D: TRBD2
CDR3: CSARDASGAGETQYF
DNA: TGCAGTGCTAGAGATGCCAGCGGGGCAGGAGAGACCCAGTACTTC

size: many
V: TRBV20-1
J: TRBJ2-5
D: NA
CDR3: CSARVIGSGKETQYF
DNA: TGCAGTGCTAGAGTAATTGGATCCGGAAAAGAGACCCAGTACTTC

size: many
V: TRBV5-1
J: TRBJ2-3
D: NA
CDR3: CASSLLSPDTQYF
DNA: TGCGCCAGCAGCCTCCTTAGTCCGGATACGCAGTATTTT

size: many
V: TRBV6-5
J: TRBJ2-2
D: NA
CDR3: CASSWEGELFF
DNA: TGTGCCAGCAGCTGGGAGGGGGAGCTGTTTTTT

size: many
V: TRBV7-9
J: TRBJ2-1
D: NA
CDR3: CASSPVWYNEQFF
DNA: TGTGCCAGCAGCCCCGTCTGGTACAATGAGCAGTTCTTC

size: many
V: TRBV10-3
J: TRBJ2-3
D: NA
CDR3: CAIRTGDTDTQYF
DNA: TGTGCCATCAGAACAGGTGACACAGATACGCAGTATTTT

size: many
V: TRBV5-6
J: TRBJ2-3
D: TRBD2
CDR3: CASSPVPGLVFTDTQYF
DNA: TGTGCCAGCAGTCCCGTGCCGGGACTAGTATTCACAGATACGCAGTATTTT

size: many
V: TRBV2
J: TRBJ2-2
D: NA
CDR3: CASRTTGPNTGELFF
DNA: TGTGCCAGCAGGACGACAGGACCGAACACCGGGGAGCTGTTTTTT

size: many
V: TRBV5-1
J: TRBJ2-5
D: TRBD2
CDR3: CASSWGGAGETQYF
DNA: TGCGCCAGCAGTTGGGGGGGAGCCGGGGAGACCCAGTACTTC

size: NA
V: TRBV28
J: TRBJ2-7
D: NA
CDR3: CASTHGVVRDEQYF
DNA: TGTGCCAGCACCCACGGGGTAGTAAGGGACGAGCAGTACTTC

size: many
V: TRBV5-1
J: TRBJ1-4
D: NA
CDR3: CASSSLGGDEKLFF
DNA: TGCGCCAGCAGCTCCCTAGGTGGGGACGAAAAACTGTTTTTT

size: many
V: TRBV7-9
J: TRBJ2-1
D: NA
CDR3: CASSLGSYNEQFF
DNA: TGTGCCAGCAGCTTAGGTTCCTACAATGAGCAGTTCTTC

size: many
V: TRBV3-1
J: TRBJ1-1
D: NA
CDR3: CASSQSDEAFF
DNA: TGTGCCAGCAGCCAATCAGATGAAGCTTTCTTT

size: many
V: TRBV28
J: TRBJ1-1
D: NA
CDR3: CASSLRGLGTEAFF
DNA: TGTGCCAGCAGTTTACGGGGCCTGGGCACTGAAGCTTTCTTT

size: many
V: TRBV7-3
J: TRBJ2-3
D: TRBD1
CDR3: CASSLGTGSTDTQYF
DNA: TGTGCCAGCAGCTTGGGGACAGGTAGCACAGATACGCAGTATTTT

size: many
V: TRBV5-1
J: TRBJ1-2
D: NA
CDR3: CASSLAGLRGYTF
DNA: TGCGCCAGCAGCTTGGCGGGGCTTCGGGGCTACACCTTC

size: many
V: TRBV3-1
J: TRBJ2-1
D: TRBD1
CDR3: CASSQGLRDRYNEQFF
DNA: TGTGCCAGCAGCCAAGGACTAAGGGACAGGTACAATGAGCAGTTCTTC

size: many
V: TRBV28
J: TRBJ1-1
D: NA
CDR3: CASSSSRATDTEAFF
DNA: TGTGCCAGCAGTTCCTCGCGGGCGACGGACACTGAAGCTTTCTTT

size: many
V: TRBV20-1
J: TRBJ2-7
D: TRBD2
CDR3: CSASDLGTSGAPF
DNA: TGCAGTGCTAGTGACCTCGGGACTAGCGGGGCCCCTTTC

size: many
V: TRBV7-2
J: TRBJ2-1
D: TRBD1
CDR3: CASKRTGSFNEQFF
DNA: TGTGCCAGCAAAAGGACAGGGAGTTTCAATGAGCAGTTCTTC

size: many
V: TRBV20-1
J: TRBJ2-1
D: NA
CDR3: CSALRARLFEQFF
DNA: TGCAGTGCGTTGCGCGCTCGACTGTTCGAGCAGTTCTTC

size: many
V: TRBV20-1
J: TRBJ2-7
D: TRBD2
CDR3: CSAITSRTSGTYEQYF
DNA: TGCAGTGCTATAACCTCTCGGACTAGCGGGACCTACGAGCAGTACTTC

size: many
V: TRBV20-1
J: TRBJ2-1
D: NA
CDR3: CSAYRNYEQFF
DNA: TGCAGTGCTTATAGGAACTATGAGCAGTTCTTC

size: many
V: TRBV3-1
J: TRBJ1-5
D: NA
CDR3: CASSQKSNQPQHF
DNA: TGTGCCAGCAGCCAAAAGAGCAATCAGCCCCAGCATTTT

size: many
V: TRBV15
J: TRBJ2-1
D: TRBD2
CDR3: CATSTEEAGETYNEQFF
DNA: TGTGCCACCAGCACCGAAGAAGCGGGGGAAACGTACAATGAGCAGTTCTTC

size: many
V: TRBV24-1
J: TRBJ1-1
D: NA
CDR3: CATSGDKNMNTEAFF
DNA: TGTGCCACCAGTGGGGACAAAAATATGAACACTGAAGCTTTCTTT

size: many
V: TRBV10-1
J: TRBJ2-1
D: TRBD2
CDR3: CASSPSGEGLGNEQFF
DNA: TGCGCCAGCAGTCCTAGCGGGGAGGGCCTTGGGAATGAGCAGTTCTTC

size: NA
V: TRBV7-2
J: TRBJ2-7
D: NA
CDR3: CASSSTEVEQYF
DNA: TGTGCCAGCAGCTCTACGGAGGTCGAGCAGTACTTC